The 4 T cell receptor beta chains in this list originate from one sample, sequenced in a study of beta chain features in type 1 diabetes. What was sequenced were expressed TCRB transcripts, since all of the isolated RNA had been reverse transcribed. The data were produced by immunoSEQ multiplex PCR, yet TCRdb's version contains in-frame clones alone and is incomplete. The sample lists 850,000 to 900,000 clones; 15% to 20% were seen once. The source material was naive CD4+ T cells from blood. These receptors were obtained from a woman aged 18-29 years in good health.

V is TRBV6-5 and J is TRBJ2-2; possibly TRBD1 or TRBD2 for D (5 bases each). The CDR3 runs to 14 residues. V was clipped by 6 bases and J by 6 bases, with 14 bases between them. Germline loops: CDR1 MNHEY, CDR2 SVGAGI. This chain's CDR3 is CASRRVGAAGELFF. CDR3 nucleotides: TGTGCCAGCAGGCGGGTCGGGGCGGCCGGGGAGCTGTTTTTT.

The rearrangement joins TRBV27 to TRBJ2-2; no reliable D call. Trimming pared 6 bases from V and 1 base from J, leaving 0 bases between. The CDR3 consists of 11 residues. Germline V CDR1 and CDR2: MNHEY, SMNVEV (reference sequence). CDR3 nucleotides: TGTGCCAGCAGGAACACCGGGGAGCTGTTTTTT. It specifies CASRNTGELFF.

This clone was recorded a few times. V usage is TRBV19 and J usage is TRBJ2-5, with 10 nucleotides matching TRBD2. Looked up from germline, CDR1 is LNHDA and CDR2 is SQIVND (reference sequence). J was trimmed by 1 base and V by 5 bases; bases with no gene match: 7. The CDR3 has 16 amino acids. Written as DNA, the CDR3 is TGTGCCAGTAGTGCGACTAGCGGGCCGGTCCAAGAGACCCAGTACTTC. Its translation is CASSATSGPVQETQYF. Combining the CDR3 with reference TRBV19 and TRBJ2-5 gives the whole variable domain DGGITQSPKYLFRKEGQNVTLSCEQNLNHDAMYWYRQDPGQGLRLIYYSQIVNDFQKGDIAEGYSVSREKKESFPLTVTSAQKNPTAFYLCASSATSGPVQETQYFGPGTRLLVL.

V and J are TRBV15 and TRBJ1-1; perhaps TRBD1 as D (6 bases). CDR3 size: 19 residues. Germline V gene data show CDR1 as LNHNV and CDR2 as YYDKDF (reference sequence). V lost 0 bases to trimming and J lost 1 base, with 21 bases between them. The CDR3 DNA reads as TGTGCCACCAGCAGAGATTCGGGACATTTATCTCCTCAGAACACTGAAGCTTTCTTT. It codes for CATSRDSGHLSPQNTEAFF. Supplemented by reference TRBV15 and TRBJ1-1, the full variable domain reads DAMVIQNPRYQVTQFGKPVTLSCSQTLNHNVMYWYQQKSSQAPKLLFHYYDKDFNNEADTPDNFQSRRPNTSFCFLDIRSPGLGDTAMYLCATSRDSGHLSPQNTEAFFGQGTRLTVV.